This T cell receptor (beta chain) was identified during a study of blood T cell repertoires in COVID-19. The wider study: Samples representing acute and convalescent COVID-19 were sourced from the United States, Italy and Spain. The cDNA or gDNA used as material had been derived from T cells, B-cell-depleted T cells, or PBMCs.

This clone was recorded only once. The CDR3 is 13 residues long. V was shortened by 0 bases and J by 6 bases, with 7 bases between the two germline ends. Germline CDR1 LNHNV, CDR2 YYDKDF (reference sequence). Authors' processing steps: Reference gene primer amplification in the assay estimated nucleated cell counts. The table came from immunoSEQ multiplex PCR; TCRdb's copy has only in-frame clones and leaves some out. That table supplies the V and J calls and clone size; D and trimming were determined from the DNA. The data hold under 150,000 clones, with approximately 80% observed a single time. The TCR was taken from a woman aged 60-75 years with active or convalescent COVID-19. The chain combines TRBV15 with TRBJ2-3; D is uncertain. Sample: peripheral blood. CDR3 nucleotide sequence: TGTGCCACCAGCAGAGATCTGAGGGATACGCAGTATTTT. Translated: CATSRDLRDTQYF.